These T cell receptor beta chains were read from a single sample in a study of blood T cell repertoires in COVID-19. Only in-frame clones appear in the TCRdb table, and some are missing; sequencing was by immunoSEQ multiplex PCR. This sample carries approximately 290,000 clones, about 85% of them seen once, and the ten largest clones take 0.87%. Source material: peripheral blood. The origin of the receptors is a human donor with COVID-19, enrolled during active disease. The donor label of this sample is uncertain. CDR3s include the opening cysteine and the closing phenylalanine or tryptophan. D genes are given only for firm matches. Clone size appears in some rows only: once, few, many, or a class for an expanded clone.

DNA,CDR3,J,size,D,V
TGTGCCAGCAGCGCCCTATTTGACAGGGGGCCCGACACTGAAGCTTTCTTT,CASSALFDRGPDTEAFF,TRBJ1-1,-,TRBD1,TRBV9
TGTGCCAGCAGCCGGGGGGGACGACAGAACACCGGGGAGCTGTTTTTT,CASSRGGRQNTGELFF,TRBJ2-2,-,TRBD2,TRBV5-6
TGTGCCAGTAGTCCCCCCCTAGCGGTCATCACCGGGGAGCTGTTTTTT,CASSPPLAVITGELFF,TRBJ2-2,-,TRBD2,TRBV19
TGTGCCAGCAGCCCGGACTCCGGGACAAACTACAATGAGCAGTTCTTC,CASSPDSGTNYNEQFF,TRBJ2-1,-,-,TRBV7-3
TGTGCCAGAAGCCCCCAAGCGGATGAGCAGTTCTTC,CARSPQADEQFF,TRBJ2-1,-,-,TRBV5-3
TGCGCCAGCAGTGAGTCGGGAGGGTCCTACGAGCAGTACTTC,CASSESGGSYEQYF,TRBJ2-7,-,TRBD2,TRBV10-2
TGTGCCAGCAGTTACCCGGGACTAGCGGGATTGCATGAGCAGTTCTTC,CASSYPGLAGLHEQFF,TRBJ2-1,-,TRBD2,TRBV6-5
TGTGCCAGCAGCGGACAGGTCCGGGAAAAACTGTTTTTT,CASSGQVREKLFF,TRBJ1-4,-,TRBD1,TRBV2
TGCGCCAGCAGTCAATCCTTGGGGCGGCCGGTGGGCGATTCACCCCTCCACTTT,CASSQSLGRPVGDSPLHF,TRBJ1-6,once,-,TRBV23-1
TGTGCCAGCAGCTTAGCGGGCCAGTTCAATCAGCCCCAGCATTTT,CASSLAGQFNQPQHF,TRBJ1-5,-,-,TRBV7-9
TGTGCCAGCAGCTTGGGTAGCGCCTACAATGAGCAGTTCTTC,CASSLGSAYNEQFF,TRBJ2-1,-,-,TRBV7-9
TGTGCCAGCAGTTTCGAAAGAACCGGGACTAGCTGGGAGACCCAGTACTTC,CASSFERTGTSWETQYF,TRBJ2-5,-,TRBD2,TRBV6-2/TRBV6-3
TGTGCCAGCAGTGAAAGGGGACTAGCGGGAGAGTGGGCAGATACGCAGTATTTT,CASSERGLAGEWADTQYF,TRBJ2-3,-,TRBD2,TRBV6-1
TGTGCCAGCAGCCGCCGGGGAGCCGGAACTAATGAAAAACTGTTTTTT,CASSRRGAGTNEKLFF,TRBJ1-4,-,-,TRBV11-2
TGCGCCAGCACTAACAACCGGGACCAAGAGACCCAGTACTTC,CASTNNRDQETQYF,TRBJ2-5,-,-,TRBV10-2
TGTGCCTGGAGTGTCTGGGGAGGGAATCAGCCCCAGCATTTT,CAWSVWGGNQPQHF,TRBJ1-5,-,-,TRBV30
TGCGCCAGCAGCCAGGACAGGGGAGAGTGGTATGAGCAGTTCTTC,CASSQDRGEWYEQFF,TRBJ2-1,-,TRBD1,TRBV4-1
TGTGCCAGCTCACCCGGGACAGGGAATAATCAGCCCCAGCATTTT,CASSPGTGNNQPQHF,TRBJ1-5,-,TRBD1,TRBV18
TGTGCCAGCAGTGGGCAAACTAGCGGGAGGAACACCGGGGAGCTGTTTTTT,CASSGQTSGRNTGELFF,TRBJ2-2,-,TRBD2,TRBV28
TGCGCCAGCAGCCTGGACAATTTGAACACTGAAGCTTTCTTT,CASSLDNLNTEAFF,TRBJ1-1,-,-,TRBV5-1